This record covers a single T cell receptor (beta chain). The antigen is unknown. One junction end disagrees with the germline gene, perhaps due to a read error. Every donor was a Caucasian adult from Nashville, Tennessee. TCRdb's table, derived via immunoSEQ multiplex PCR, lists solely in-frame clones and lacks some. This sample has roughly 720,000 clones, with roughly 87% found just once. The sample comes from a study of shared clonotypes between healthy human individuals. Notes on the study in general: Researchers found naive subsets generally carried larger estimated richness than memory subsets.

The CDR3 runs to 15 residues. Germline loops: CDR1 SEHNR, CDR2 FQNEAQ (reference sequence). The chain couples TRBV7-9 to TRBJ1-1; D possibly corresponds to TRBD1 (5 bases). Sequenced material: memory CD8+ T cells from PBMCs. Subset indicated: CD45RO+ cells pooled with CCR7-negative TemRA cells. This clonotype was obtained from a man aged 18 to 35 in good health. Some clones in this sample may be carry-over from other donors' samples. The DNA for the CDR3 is TGCGCCAGCAGCGCGACGGGACGGAGATACACTGAAGCTTTCTTT. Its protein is CASSATGRRYTEAFF.